The 9 T cell receptor beta chains in this list originate from one sample, sequenced in a study of shared clonotypes between healthy human individuals. Sequencing was performed with immunoSEQ multiplex PCR; in TCRdb, only in-frame clones are kept and a portion is missing. The data contain under 1,100,000 clones, about four fifths of them singletons. The sequenced material came from memory CD4+ T cells from PBMCs. Sample subset: CD45RA-negative fraction. These receptors all come from a man aged 18 to 30 in good health. Some clones in this sample may be carry-over from other donors' samples.

This clone occurred a few times. V and J are TRBV14 and TRBJ1-1; D gene ambiguous. The germline V gene encodes CDR1 SGHDN and CDR2 FVKESK. CDR3 length equals 13 residues. V was clipped by 1 base and J by 0 bases, with 3 bases between them. The DNA of the CDR3 is TGTGCCAGCAGCCAAGCTTTGAACACTGAAGCTTTCTTT. Translated: CASSQALNTEAFF. Combining the CDR3 with reference TRBV14 and TRBJ1-1 gives the whole variable domain EAGVTQFPSHSVIEKGQTVTLRCDPISGHDNLYWYRRVMGKEIKFLLHFVKESKQDESGMPNNRFLAERTGGTYSTLKVQPAELEDSGVYFCASSQALNTEAFFGQGTRLTVV.

A remark on this clone: Different DNA sequences within this sample yield the same CDR3. This sequence joins TRBV5-1 and TRBJ2-3, with a possible D match to TRBD1 (5 bases). The V gene's germline CDR1 is SGHRS and CDR2 YFSETQ. The CDR3 runs 14 residues. V dropped 1 base and J dropped 2 bases, with 8 bases sitting between them. The CDR3 region is CASSLQGSTDTQYF. The CDR3 nucleotides are TGCGCCAGCAGCTTGCAGGGTTCCACAGATACGCAGTATTTT.

The rearrangement links TRBV4-1 to TRBJ2-5; 14 bases are shared with TRBD2. Germline V gene lookup returns CDR1 MGHRA and CDR2 YSYEKL. The CDR3 loop spans 19 amino acids. The ends lost 1 base at V and 4 bases at J; junction bases unmatched: 11. This chain's CDR3 is CASSQGRGLAGARGETQYF. The CDR3 DNA sequence: TGCGCCAGCAGCCAAGGTCGGGGACTAGCGGGAGCGCGGGGAGAGACCCAGTACTTC.

This chain uses TRBV5-1 with TRBJ2-2, with D perhaps given as TRBD1 or TRBD2 (5 bases each). The ends were cut back, 5 bases at V and 5 bases at J, with 13 bases in the middle. The CDR3 has 14 amino acids. Germline CDR1 SGHRS, CDR2 YFSETQ. This chain's CDR3 is CASRGTTGTGELFF. The CDR3 nucleotides read TGCGCCAGCAGGGGGACCACGGGGACCGGGGAGCTGTTTTTT.

This clone is a singleton in its sample. The chain couples TRBV18 to TRBJ1-4; TRBD1 aligns across 9 bases. The CDR3 is 15 amino acids. Germline values: CDR1 KGHSH, CDR2 LQKENI. V gave up 3 bases and J gave up 8 bases; unmatched junction bases: 7. The CDR3 DNA is TGTGCCAGCTCACCTCTGGGGACAGGGAGAGAAAAACTGTTTTTT. This encodes CASSPLGTGREKLFF.

This chain uses TRBV6-5 with TRBJ1-2; TRBD1 might be the D (6 bases). Trimming cost V 6 bases and J 5 bases, with 19 bases left between them. The CDR3 sequence is 15 residues long. Germline-derived CDR1 and CDR2 are MNHEY and SVGAGI. The CDR3 coding sequence is TGTGCCAGCAGACTCGGGGGGGGGCTGAAGTATGGCTACACCTTC. This encodes CASRLGGGLKYGYTF.

The gene calls are TRBV30 and TRBJ1-2; the D gene is possibly TRBD1 (5 bases). V shed 2 bases and J shed 4 bases, with 14 bases lying between them. Germline V CDR1 and CDR2: GTSNPN, SVGIG (reference sequence). This CDR3 has 14 residues. The CDR3 coding sequence is TGTGCCTGGAGTTCCAGCCGGGGGGGCTATGGCTACACCTTC. Translating it yields CAWSSSRGGYGYTF.

The chain is built from TRBV28 and TRBJ2-5, with 7 bases matching TRBD2. The CDR3 totals 13 residues. CDR1 is MDHEN and CDR2 is SYDVKM in the germline V gene. After removal of 9 bases from V and 1 base from J, the junction contained 5 bases not matched to a gene. The chain's CDR3 is CASGRLAQETQYF. The CDR3 DNA is TGTGCCAGTGGGAGACTAGCCCAAGAGACCCAGTACTTC.

Written as DNA, the CDR3 is TGCGCCAGCAGCCCGGACAGTTTTAGGCAGTACTTC. The encoded protein is CASSPDSFRQYF. V is TRBV5-1 and J is TRBJ2-7, with D possibly matching TRBD1 (6 bases). CDR1 SGHRS and CDR2 YFSETQ come from the germline V gene. Trimming removed 4 bases at V and 9 bases at J, with 14 bases between. There are 12 residues in the CDR3.